Below are 11 T cell receptor beta chains sequenced from a single sample in a study of graft-versus-host responses after intestinal transplantation. These receptors have no identified antigens. Assay used: immunoSEQ multiplex PCR; TCRdb lists only in-frame clones, some missing. The sample carries about 100,000 clones, about 90% recorded once. The sequenced sample was unstimulated CD4+ T cells sorted from spleen or lymph node cells, obtained before transplant. Source of these receptors: a human donor who was the organ donor for an intestinal transplant.

This chain connects TRBV11-2 to TRBJ1-4; D remains unclear. The CDR3 length is 11 residues. Germline V gene sequence: CDR1 SGHAT, CDR2 FQNNGV. V shed 3 bases and J shed 5 bases, with 1 base lying between them. The CDR3 nucleotides are TGTGCCAGCAGCTTGAATGAAAAACTGTTTTTT. Its translation is CASSLNEKLFF.

This rearrangement joins TRBV18 to TRBJ1-2; 8 nucleotides line up with TRBD1. CDR3 length: 16 residues. CDR1 is KGHSH, CDR2 LQKENI, per germline. V was pared by 5 bases and J by 0 bases, with 8 bases of the junction left unmatched. CDR3 DNA: TGTGCCAGCTCAACCAGGGGACAGGAAGCTAACTATGGCTACACCTTC. Translating it yields CASSTRGQEANYGYTF.

The chain joins TRBV28 to TRBJ1-2, with D unresolved. V lost 4 bases, J lost 2 bases, and 5 bases lay in between. The length of the CDR3 is 12 residues. Germline lookup yields CDR1 MDHEN and CDR2 SYDVKM. This CDR3 is CASSSKNYGYTF. The DNA for the CDR3 is TGTGCCAGCAGTTCCAAAAACTATGGCTACACCTTC.

The chain links TRBV7-9 to TRBJ2-5; D unclear. Germline-derived CDR1 and CDR2 are SEHNR and FQNEAQ (reference sequence). Trimming left V 5 bases short and J 4 bases short, with 14 bases between. The CDR3 has 14 amino acids. CDR3 residues: CASSPIYLGETQYF. The CDR3, as DNA: TGTGCCAGCAGCCCCATCTACTTGGGAGAGACCCAGTACTTC.

The chain employs TRBV15 and TRBJ2-7; either TRBD1 or TRBD2 may fit D (5 bases each). V lost 4 bases, J lost 2 bases, and 12 bases lay in between. In germline, CDR1 is LNHNV, CDR2 YYDKDF (reference sequence). This CDR3 comprises 14 residues. The CDR3 DNA reads as TGTGCCACCAGCACCCGGGACCCACCCTACGAGCAGTACTTC. This codes for CATSTRDPPYEQYF.

V gene TRBV4-1 combines with J gene TRBJ2-3, with TRBD2 matching over 8 bases. Germline V CDR1 and CDR2: MGHRA, YSYEKL. The junction had 3 bases not matched to a gene; V was cut back by 0 bases and J by 4 bases. The CDR3 consists of 15 residues. CDR3 in DNA: TGCGCCAGCAGCCAAGATCGGGGGGGGCCAGATACGCAGTATTTT. Encoded protein: CASSQDRGGPDTQYF.

This clone turned up a few times. The rearrangement links TRBV7-3 to TRBJ1-1; tentatively, D is TRBD1 (5 bases). CDR3 length: 13 residues. CDR1 and CDR2 from the germline V gene are SGHTA and FQGTGA. V lost 0 bases and J lost 5, with 7 bases in between. The CDR3: CASSLTGETEAFF. Written as DNA, the CDR3 is TGTGCCAGCAGCTTAACGGGGGAGACTGAAGCTTTCTTT.

The chain has TRBV6-6 and TRBJ2-7; D tentatively fits TRBD1 or TRBD2 (5 bases each). Between the trimmed V and J ends, which lost 2 bases and 5 bases, there was a span of 7 bases. CDR3 length: 12 amino acids. Germline CDR1 is MNHNY and CDR2 is SVGAGI (reference sequence). The CDR3 nucleotides read TGTGCCAGCAGTTACAGGGGAGACGAGCAGTACTTC. It is translated as CASSYRGDEQYF.

The chain carries TRBV7-3 and TRBJ2-3; D remains unclear. This CDR3 region has 13 residues. V dropped 5 bases and J dropped 4 bases, with 10 bases sitting between them. Germline CDR1 and CDR2: SGHTA and FQGTGA. CDR3 bases: TGTGCCAGCAGCCCCACCGGCGCAGATACGCAGTATTTT. This encodes CASSPTGADTQYF.

V usage is TRBV10-1 and J usage is TRBJ2-2; D gene ambiguous. This CDR3 is built from 14 residues. V was cut by 2 bases and J by 7 bases, with 11 bases left in between. In germline, CDR1 is WNHNN, CDR2 SYGVQD (reference sequence). In DNA, the CDR3 is TGCGCCAGCAGTGAGCAGGTCGGATTCGGGGAGCTGTTTTTT. It codes for CASSEQVGFGELFF.

CDR3 region: CASRDSATEAFF. The CDR3, as DNA: TGTGCCAGCAGAGACTCGGCCACTGAAGCTTTCTTT. This rearrangement joins TRBV6-6 to TRBJ1-1; no definite D call. The germline V gene encodes CDR1 MNHNY and CDR2 SVGAGI (reference sequence). This CDR3 is 12 amino acids long. V was pared by 6 bases and J by 4 bases, with 9 bases between.